A single sample gave rise to the 22 T cell receptor beta chains below, sequenced in a study of shared clonotypes between healthy human individuals. Profiling relied on immunoSEQ multiplex PCR, and the TCRdb table lists in-frame clones only, not all of them. The data show approximately 350,000 clones, 96% seen once. Sequencing was performed on memory CD8+ T cells sorted from blood. As for subset: CD45RO+ cells pooled with CCR7-negative TemRA cells. These receptors were obtained from a man younger than 40 in good health.

This chain connects TRBV11-2 to TRBJ2-2; possible D gene TRBD2, 5 bases. The CDR3 length is 15 residues. Trimming left V 2 bases short and J 4 bases short, with 11 bases between. CDR1 and CDR2 from the germline V gene are SGHAT and FQNNGV. The CDR3 DNA reads as TGTGCCAGCAGCTTACTAAGACTATCCACCGGGGAGCTGTTTTTT. Its translation is CASSLLRLSTGELFF.

The V gene is TRBV7-9, the J gene TRBJ1-3; a possible D gene is TRBD1 (6 bases). V was cut by 2 bases and J by 4 bases, with 12 bases left in between. CDR3 size: 15 residues. Germline lookup yields CDR1 SEHNR and CDR2 FQNEAQ (reference sequence). The CDR3 loop is CASSLLQGSGNTIYF. Written as DNA, the CDR3 is TGTGCCAGCAGCTTATTGCAGGGGTCGGGAAACACCATATATTTT.

This sequence joins TRBV28 and TRBJ1-1; D remains ambiguous. Per the germline V gene, CDR1 is MDHEN and CDR2 is SYDVKM. Trimming removed 1 base at V and 8 bases at J, with 8 bases between. This CDR3 has 12 amino acids. In nucleotides, the CDR3 is TGTGCCAGCAGTTTATTTCCGAGAGAAGCTTTCTTT. The encoded protein is CASSLFPREAFF.

The chain links TRBV11-2 to TRBJ1-2; a possible D gene is TRBD1 (6 bases). CDR1 is SGHAT, CDR2 FQNNGV, per germline. V dropped 0 bases and J dropped 4 bases, with 9 bases sitting between them. The CDR3 extends over 14 amino acids. Here the CDR3 DNA reads TGTGCCAGCAGCTTAGATCAGGGGAGCTATGGCTACACCTTC. Translated, it gives CASSLDQGSYGYTF.

On this clone itself: An end of the junction does not agree with germline; a read error may underlie this. Written as DNA, the CDR3 is TGTGCTAGCAGCCCCCTGGGTTTCTTT. This sequence encodes CASSPLGFF. The chain is built from TRBV7-7 and TRBJ1-1; D uncertain. The CDR3 sequence is 9 residues long. Germline-derived CDR1 and CDR2 are SSHAT and FNYEAQ (reference sequence). Combining the CDR3 with reference TRBV7-7 and TRBJ1-1 gives the whole variable domain GAGVSQSPRYKVTKRGQDVTLRCDPISSHATLYWYQQALGQGPEFLTYFNYEAQPDKSGLPSDRFSAERPEGSISTLTIQRTEQRDSAMYRCASSPLGFFGQGTRLTVV.

This sequence joins TRBV30 and TRBJ1-3; weak D call: TRBD1 (5 bases). CDR1 and CDR2 (germline): GTSNPN, SVGIG (reference sequence). V was clipped by 2 bases and J by 4 bases, with 12 bases between them. This CDR3 is built from 14 residues. The CDR3 bases are TGTGCCTGGAGTAGGTCAGGACACGGAAACACCATATATTTT. Its translation is CAWSRSGHGNTIYF.

The chain recombines TRBV4-2 with TRBJ1-5, with TRBD1 matching over 11 bases. The CDR3 length is 15 residues. After removal of 5 bases from V and 8 bases from J, the junction contained 8 bases not matched to a gene. Germline V gene lookup returns CDR1 LGHNA and CDR2 YNFKEQ. The CDR3 loop reads CASSVSGQGAKPQHF. The DNA for the CDR3 is TGTGCCAGCAGCGTTAGTGGACAGGGGGCGAAGCCCCAGCATTTT.

The V and J genes are TRBV10-3 and TRBJ2-3, with D possibly matching TRBD2 (5 bases). Trimming took off 0 bases at V and 0 bases at J, with 7 bases between the two ends. This CDR3 is built from 15 residues. CDR1 is ENHRY, CDR2 SYGVKD, per germline. The CDR3 DNA sequence: TGTGCCATCAGTGAGTCGGGCGGGAGCACAGATACGCAGTATTTT. Translated, it gives CAISESGGSTDTQYF.

This rearrangement joins TRBV27 to TRBJ2-7, with 9 bases identical to TRBD2. Germline CDR1 and CDR2: MNHEY and SMNVEV (reference sequence). Germline trimming cut 2 bases from V and 2 bases from J; bases unmatched to any gene: 4. This CDR3 is 15 amino acids long. In nucleotides, the CDR3 is TGTGCCAGCAGTTTAAGGAAGCGGGAGGCCTACGAGCAGTACTTC. As protein: CASSLRKREAYEQYF.

The chain links TRBV27 to TRBJ2-7; no definite D call. The CDR3 is 19 amino acids. Trimming stripped 7 bases from V and 1 base from J, with 29 bases between. In germline, CDR1 is MNHEY, CDR2 SMNVEV (reference sequence). In nucleotides, the CDR3 is TGTGCCAGCACCATGAAAGCCCTCGGAAATGGGCGCAGGTCCTACGAGCAGTACTTC. Protein: CASTMKALGNGRRSYEQYF.

J is TRBJ2-3 and V is TRBV5-1; TRBD2 matches 7 bases. This CDR3 has 16 residues. V lost 1 base to trimming and J lost 5 bases; unmatched junction nucleotides: 10. CDR1 is SGHRS, CDR2 YFSETQ, per germline. The CDR3 spells CASSLQREGRGDTQYF. The CDR3 DNA follows: TGCGCCAGCAGCTTGCAGAGGGAGGGCCGCGGAGATACGCAGTATTTT.

This sequence joins TRBV5-1 and TRBJ2-1; D is possibly TRBD1 (6 bases). Trimming shortened V by 4 bases and J by 6 bases, and 14 bases separated the two germline ends. Germline V gene data show CDR1 as SGHRS and CDR2 as YFSETQ. The CDR3 contains 14 residues. The CDR3 sequence is CASSGGQVGNEQFF. DNA of the CDR3: TGCGCCAGCAGCGGGGGACAAGTCGGCAATGAGCAGTTCTTC. The variable domain in full, with the rest retrieved from reference TRBV5-1 and TRBJ2-1, is KAGVTQTPRYLIKTRGQQVTLSCSPISGHRSVSWYQQTPGQGLQFLFEYFSETQRNKGNFPGRFSGRQFSNSRSEMNVSTLELGDSALYLCASSGGQVGNEQFFGPGTRLTVL.

The chain joins TRBV30 to TRBJ1-3; D not certain. The CDR3 contains 11 residues. Germline-derived CDR1 and CDR2 are GTSNPN and SVGIG (reference sequence). The ends were cut back, 3 bases at V and 8 bases at J, with 8 bases in the middle. CDR3 in DNA: TGTGCCTGGAGCTTCAGAGACACCATATATTTT. It codes for CAWSFRDTIYF. The full variable domain, in which reference TRBV30 and TRBJ1-3 provide the parts outside the CDR3, is SQTIHQWPATLVQPVGSPLSLECTVEGTSNPNLYWYRQAAGRGLQLLFYSVGIGQISSEVPQNLSASRPQDRQFILSSKKLLLSDSGFYLCAWSFRDTIYFGEGSWLTVV.

The chain has TRBV6-5 and TRBJ1-5; weak D call: TRBD1 (5 bases). Germline V CDR1 and CDR2: MNHEY, SVGAGI. V lost 6 bases, J lost 3 bases, and 15 bases lay in between. The CDR3 loop spans 15 amino acids. CDR3 nucleotides: TGTGCCAGCAGAGTGGGGGGAGGGATCAATCAGCCCCAGCATTTT. This translates into CASRVGGGINQPQHF.

This clone has a single count. V and J are TRBV7-6 and TRBJ2-2; D unresolved. Per germline, CDR1 SGHVS and CDR2 FNYEAQ. Between the trimmed V and J ends, which lost 11 bases and 7 bases, there was a span of 14 bases. The CDR3 covers 12 residues. The chain's CDR3 is CAAKMVGGELFF. In DNA, the CDR3 is TGTGCCGCCAAAATGGTGGGCGGGGAGCTGTTTTTT.

The chain couples TRBV7-9 to TRBJ1-5; no firm D call. CDR3 size: 15 residues. Trimming took 1 base from V and 1 from J, leaving 8 bases between them. CDR1 and CDR2 (germline): SEHNR, FQNEAQ (reference sequence). CDR3 sequence reads: CASSLGPESNQPQHF. CDR3 DNA sequence: TGTGCCAGCAGCTTAGGCCCGGAGAGCAATCAGCCCCAGCATTTT.

This chain links TRBV15 with TRBJ2-1; a weak D match, TRBD2 (5 bases). The CDR3 extends over 15 amino acids. Trimming left V 4 bases short and J 5 bases short, with 15 bases between. The germline V gene encodes CDR1 LNHNV and CDR2 YYDKDF (reference sequence). The CDR3 is CATSMVAGRDNEQFF. CDR3 bases: TGTGCCACCAGCATGGTGGCTGGGCGGGACAATGAGCAGTTCTTC.

This chain links TRBV13 with TRBJ2-7; 14 nucleotides line up with TRBD2. The germline V gene encodes CDR1 PRHDT and CDR2 FYEKMQ (reference sequence). This CDR3 has 15 residues. J lost 6 bases, V lost 4 bases, and 5 bases had no gene match. CDR3 loop: CASSCRLAGGVEQYF. CDR3 DNA: TGTGCCAGCAGCTGTAGACTAGCGGGAGGGGTCGAGCAGTACTTC.

The V gene is TRBV5-1, the J gene TRBJ2-2; no reliable D call. Trimming pared 2 bases from V and 0 bases from J, leaving 8 bases between. This CDR3 spans 15 amino acids. CDR1 is SGHRS and CDR2 is YFSETQ in the germline V gene. The CDR3: CASSFSAPNTGELFF. The CDR3 coding sequence is TGCGCCAGCAGCTTCTCGGCCCCGAACACCGGGGAGCTGTTTTTT.

The J gene is TRBJ2-5, the V gene TRBV7-9; unclear D gene. Germline-derived CDR1 and CDR2 are SEHNR and FQNEAQ (reference sequence). CDR3 length equals 12 residues. With 3 bases removed from V and 5 bases from J, the gap between germline ends came to 7 bases. The CDR3 DNA reads as TGTGCCAGCAGCTTTGGGATGGAGACCCAGTACTTC. Its protein is CASSFGMETQYF.

On this clone: Other nucleotide sequences in the sample specify the same CDR3. CDR3 sequence (DNA): TGTGCCTGGAGCGACACCTACGAGCAGTACTTC. Its protein product is CAWSDTYEQYF. V is TRBV30 and J is TRBJ2-7; unclear D gene. CDR3 length: 11 amino acids. V lost 3 bases to trimming and J lost 2 bases, with 5 bases between them. The germline CDR1 and CDR2 sequences are GTSNPN and SVGIG (reference sequence). The full variable domain, with the rest looked up from reference TRBV30 and TRBJ2-7, is SQTIHQWPATLVQPVGSPLSLECTVEGTSNPNLYWYRQAAGRGLQLLFYSVGIGQISSEVPQNLSASRPQDRQFILSSKKLLLSDSGFYLCAWSDTYEQYFGPGTRLTVT.

V is TRBV4-2 and J is TRBJ2-3; maybe TRBD2 (5 bases). Trimming took 1 base from V and 2 from J, leaving 16 bases between them. Germline V gene lookup returns CDR1 LGHNA and CDR2 YNFKEQ. This CDR3 region has 17 residues. The CDR3 region has the DNA TGTGCCAGCAGCCAAGTCGTCGGAACGGAGGACACAGATACGCAGTATTTT. This codes for CASSQVVGTEDTDTQYF.